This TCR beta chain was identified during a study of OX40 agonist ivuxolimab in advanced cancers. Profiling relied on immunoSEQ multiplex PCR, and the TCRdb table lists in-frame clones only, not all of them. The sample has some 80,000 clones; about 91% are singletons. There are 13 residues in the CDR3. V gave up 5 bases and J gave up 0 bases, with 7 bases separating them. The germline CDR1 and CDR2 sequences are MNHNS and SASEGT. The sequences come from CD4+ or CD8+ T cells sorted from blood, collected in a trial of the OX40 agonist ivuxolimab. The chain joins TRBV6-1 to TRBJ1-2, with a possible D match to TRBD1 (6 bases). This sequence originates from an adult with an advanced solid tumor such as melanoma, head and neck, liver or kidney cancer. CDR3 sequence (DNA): TGTGCCAGCAGTAGGGGGGCTAACTATGGCTACACCTTC. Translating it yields CASSRGANYGYTF.